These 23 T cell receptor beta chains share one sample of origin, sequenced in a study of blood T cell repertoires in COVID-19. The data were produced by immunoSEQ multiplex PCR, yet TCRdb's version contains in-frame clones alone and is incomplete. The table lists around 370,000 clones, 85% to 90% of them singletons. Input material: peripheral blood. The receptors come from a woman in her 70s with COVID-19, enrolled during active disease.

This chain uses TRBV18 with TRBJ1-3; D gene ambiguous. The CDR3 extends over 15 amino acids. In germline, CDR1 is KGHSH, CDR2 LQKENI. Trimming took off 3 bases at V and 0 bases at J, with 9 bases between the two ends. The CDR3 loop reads CASSPVSGSGNTIYF. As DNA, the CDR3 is TGTGCCAGCTCACCCGTTTCGGGCTCTGGAAACACCATATATTTT.

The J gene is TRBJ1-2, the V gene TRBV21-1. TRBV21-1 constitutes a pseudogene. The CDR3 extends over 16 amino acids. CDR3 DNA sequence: TGTGCCAGCAGCAAAGCGGTCTATTACCCTAACTATGGCTACACCTTC. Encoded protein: CASSKAVYYPNYGYTF.

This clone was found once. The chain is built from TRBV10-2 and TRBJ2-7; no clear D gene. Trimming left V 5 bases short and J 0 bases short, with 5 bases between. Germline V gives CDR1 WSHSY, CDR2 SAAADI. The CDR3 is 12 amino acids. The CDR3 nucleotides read TGCGCCAGCAGTCCCAGCTCCTACGAGCAGTACTTC. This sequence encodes CASSPSSYEQYF.

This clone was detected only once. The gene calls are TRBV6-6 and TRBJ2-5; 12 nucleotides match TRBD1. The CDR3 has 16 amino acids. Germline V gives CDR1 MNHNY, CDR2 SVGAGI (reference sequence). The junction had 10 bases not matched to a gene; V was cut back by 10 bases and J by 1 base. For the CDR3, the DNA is TGTGCCACTCGTGCCGGGACAGGGGGCCTCCAAGAGACCCAGTACTTC. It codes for CATRAGTGGLQETQYF.

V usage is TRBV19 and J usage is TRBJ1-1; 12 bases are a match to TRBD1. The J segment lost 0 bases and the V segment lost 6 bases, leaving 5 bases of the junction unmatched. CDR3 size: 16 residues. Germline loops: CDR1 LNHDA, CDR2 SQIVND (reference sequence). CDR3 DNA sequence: TGTGCCAGTAGAAATAGGGACAGGGGGCTGAACACTGAAGCTTTCTTT. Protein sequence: CASRNRDRGLNTEAFF.

DNA for the CDR3: TGTGCCAGCGAGACTCCGGGGAATGAGCAGTTCTTC. Translating gives CASETPGNEQFF. The chain couples TRBV6-5 to TRBJ2-1, with D perhaps TRBD2 (5 bases). Germline V CDR1 and CDR2: MNHEY, SVGAGI. V lost 8 bases, J lost 7 bases, and 12 bases lay in between. This CDR3 has 12 amino acids.

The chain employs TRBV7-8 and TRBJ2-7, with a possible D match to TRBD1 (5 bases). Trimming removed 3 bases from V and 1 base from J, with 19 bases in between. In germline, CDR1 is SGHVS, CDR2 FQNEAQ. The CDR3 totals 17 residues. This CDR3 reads CASSFFVQGEWSYEQYF. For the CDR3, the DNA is TGTGCCAGCAGCTTTTTCGTCCAGGGTGAATGGTCCTACGAGCAGTACTTC. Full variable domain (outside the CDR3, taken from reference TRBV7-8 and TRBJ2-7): GAGVSQSPRYKVAKRGQDVALRCDPISGHVSLFWYQQALGQGPEFLTYFQNEAQLDKSGLPSDRFFAERPEGSVSTLKIQRTQQEDSAVYLCASSFFVQGEWSYEQYFGPGTRLTVT.

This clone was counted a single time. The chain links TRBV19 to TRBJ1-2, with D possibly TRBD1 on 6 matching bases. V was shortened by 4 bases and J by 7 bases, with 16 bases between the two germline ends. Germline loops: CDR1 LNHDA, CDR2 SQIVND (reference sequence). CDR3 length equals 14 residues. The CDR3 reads CASSKGVGLIGYTF. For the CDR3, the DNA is TGTGCCAGTAGTAAGGGGGTCGGGTTAATTGGCTACACCTTC.

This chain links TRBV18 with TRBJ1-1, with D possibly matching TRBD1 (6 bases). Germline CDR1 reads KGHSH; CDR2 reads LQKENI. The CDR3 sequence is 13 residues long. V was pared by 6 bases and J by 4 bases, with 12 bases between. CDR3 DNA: TGTGCCAGCTCCCTAAGGGGGGGCACTGAAGCTTTCTTT. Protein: CASSLRGGTEAFF. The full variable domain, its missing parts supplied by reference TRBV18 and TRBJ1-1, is NAGVMQNPRHLVRRRGQEARLRCSPMKGHSHVYWYRQLPEEGLKFMVYLQKENIIDESGMPKERFSAEFPKEGPSILRIQQVVRGDSAAYFCASSLRGGTEAFFGQGTRLTVV.

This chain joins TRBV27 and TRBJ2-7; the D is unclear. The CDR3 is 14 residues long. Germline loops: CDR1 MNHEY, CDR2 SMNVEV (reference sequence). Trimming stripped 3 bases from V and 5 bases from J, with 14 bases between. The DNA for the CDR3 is TGTGCCAGCAGTTTCGGAGTGGGTCGCGACGAGCAGTACTTC. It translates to CASSFGVGRDEQYF.

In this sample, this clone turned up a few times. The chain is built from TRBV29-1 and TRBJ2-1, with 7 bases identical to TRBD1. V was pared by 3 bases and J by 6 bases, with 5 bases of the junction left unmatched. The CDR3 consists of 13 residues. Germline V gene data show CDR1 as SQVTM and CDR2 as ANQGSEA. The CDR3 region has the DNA TGCAGCGTTGACCCGGGACAGTTCAATGAGCAGTTCTTC. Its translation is CSVDPGQFNEQFF.

In DNA, the CDR3 is TGTGCAAGTCGCGCTAGGGCTCCGGGACAGGCAAACTATGGCTACACCTTC. The encoded protein is CASRARAPGQANYGYTF. This chain links TRBV12-2 with TRBJ1-2; TRBD1, the table's D call, lacks a check against the DNA. TRBV12-2 is labeled a pseudogene. CDR3 length: 17 residues.

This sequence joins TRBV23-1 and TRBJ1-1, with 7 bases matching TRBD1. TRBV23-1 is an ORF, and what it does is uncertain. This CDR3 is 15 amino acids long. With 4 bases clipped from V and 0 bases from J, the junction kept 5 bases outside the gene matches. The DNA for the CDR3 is TGCGCCAGCAGTCCCGGGACAGAACTGAACACTGAAGCTTTCTTT. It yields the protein CASSPGTELNTEAFF.

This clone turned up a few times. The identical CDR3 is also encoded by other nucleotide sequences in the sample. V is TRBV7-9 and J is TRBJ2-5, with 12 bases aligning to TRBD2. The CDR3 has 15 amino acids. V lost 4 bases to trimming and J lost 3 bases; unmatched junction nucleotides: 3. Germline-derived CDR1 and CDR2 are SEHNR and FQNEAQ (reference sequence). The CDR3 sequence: CASSSGLAGKETQYF. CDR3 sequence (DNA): TGTGCCAGCAGCTCAGGACTAGCGGGGAAAGAGACCCAGTACTTC.

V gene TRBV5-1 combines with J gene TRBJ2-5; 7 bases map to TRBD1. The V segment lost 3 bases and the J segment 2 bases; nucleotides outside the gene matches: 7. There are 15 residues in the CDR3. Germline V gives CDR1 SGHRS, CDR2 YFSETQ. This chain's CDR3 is CASSSLPTGQETQYF. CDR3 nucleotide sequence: TGCGCCAGCAGCTCTTTACCGACAGGGCAAGAGACCCAGTACTTC.

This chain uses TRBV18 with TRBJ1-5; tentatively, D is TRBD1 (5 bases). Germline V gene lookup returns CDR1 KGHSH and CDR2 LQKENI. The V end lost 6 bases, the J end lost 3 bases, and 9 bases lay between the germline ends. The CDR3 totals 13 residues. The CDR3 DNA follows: TGTGCCAGCTCCGGGGGTCCCAATCAGCCCCAGCATTTT. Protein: CASSGGPNQPQHF.

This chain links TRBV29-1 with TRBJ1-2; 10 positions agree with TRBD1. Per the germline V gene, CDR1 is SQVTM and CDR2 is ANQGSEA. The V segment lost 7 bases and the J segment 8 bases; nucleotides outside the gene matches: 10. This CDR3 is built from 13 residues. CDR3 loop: CSAGTGVFWGYTF. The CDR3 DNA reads TGCAGCGCCGGGACAGGGGTTTTCTGGGGCTACACCTTC.

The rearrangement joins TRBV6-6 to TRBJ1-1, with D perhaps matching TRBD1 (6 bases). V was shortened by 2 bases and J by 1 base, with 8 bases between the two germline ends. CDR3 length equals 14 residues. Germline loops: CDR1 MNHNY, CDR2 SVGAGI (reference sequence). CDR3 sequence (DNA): TGTGCCAGCAGTTACCTACAGGGGAACACTGAAGCTTTCTTT. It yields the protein CASSYLQGNTEAFF.

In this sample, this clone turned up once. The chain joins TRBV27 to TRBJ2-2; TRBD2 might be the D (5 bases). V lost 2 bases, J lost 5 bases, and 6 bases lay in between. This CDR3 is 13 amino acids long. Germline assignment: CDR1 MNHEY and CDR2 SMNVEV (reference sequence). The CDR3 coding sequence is TGTGCCAGCAGTTTAGGGAGAACCGGGGAGCTGTTTTTT. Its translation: CASSLGRTGELFF.

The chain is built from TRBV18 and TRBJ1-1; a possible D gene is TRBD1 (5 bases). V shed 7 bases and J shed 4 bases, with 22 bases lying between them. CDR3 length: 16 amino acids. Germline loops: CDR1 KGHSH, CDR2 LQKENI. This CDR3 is CASCSSRGIESTEAFF. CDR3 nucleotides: TGTGCCAGCTGCTCCTCTCGGGGGATAGAAAGCACTGAAGCTTTCTTT.

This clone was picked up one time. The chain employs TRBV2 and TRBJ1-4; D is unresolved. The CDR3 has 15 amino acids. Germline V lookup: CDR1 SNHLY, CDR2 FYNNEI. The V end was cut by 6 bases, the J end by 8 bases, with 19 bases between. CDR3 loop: CASRPTDAHGEKLFF. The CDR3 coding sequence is TGTGCCAGCAGGCCTACAGATGCTCATGGAGAAAAACTGTTTTTT.

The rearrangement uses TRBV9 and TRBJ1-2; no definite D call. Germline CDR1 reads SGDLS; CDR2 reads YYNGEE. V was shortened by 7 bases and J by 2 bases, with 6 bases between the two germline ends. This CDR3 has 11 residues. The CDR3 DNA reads TGTGCCAGCGAGCGAAACTATGGCTACACCTTC. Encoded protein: CASERNYGYTF.

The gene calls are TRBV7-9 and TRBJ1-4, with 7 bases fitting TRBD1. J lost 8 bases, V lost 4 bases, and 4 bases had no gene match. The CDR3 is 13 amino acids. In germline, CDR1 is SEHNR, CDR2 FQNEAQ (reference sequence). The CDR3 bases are TGTGCCAGCAGCTCGCCACAGGGGGAAAAACTGTTTTTT. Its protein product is CASSSPQGEKLFF.